This TCR beta chain originates from a study of identical twins. Concerning this clonotype itself: As yet, its antigen is unknown.

General observations from the study: Low generation probability was overrepresented in out-of-frame alpha sequences shared by twins.

This CDR3 is 15 amino acids long. The V gene lost 0 bases and the J gene lost 2 bases, with 12 bases spanning the gap. From germline, CDR1 is SGHRS and CDR2 YFSETQ. TCRdb reprocessed the 5' RACE reads via MiXCR and lists one record per CDR3 protein. The sample has around 690,000 distinct CDR3 sequences, roughly 20% seen once; the top ten hold around 4.4%. This sample also belongs to another study, concerning T cells expressing NK-cell markers. That report adds: According to the study, TCR beta repertoires originated from sorted CD3+CD56+NKG2C+, CD3+CD56+NKG2C- and CD3+CD56-NKG2C+ T cells. Similarly, these clonotypes led the CD3+CD56-NKG2C+ fraction as well in a handful of donors.

This TCR was recovered from a young woman in good health. Source material: PBMCs. The chain recombines TRBV5-1 with TRBJ2-7, with D possibly being TRBD1 or TRBD2 (5 bases each). Here the CDR3 reads CASSLGGTETYEQYF. The CDR3 DNA sequence: TGCGCCAGCAGCTTGGGGGGGACGGAAACCTACGAGCAGTACTTC.